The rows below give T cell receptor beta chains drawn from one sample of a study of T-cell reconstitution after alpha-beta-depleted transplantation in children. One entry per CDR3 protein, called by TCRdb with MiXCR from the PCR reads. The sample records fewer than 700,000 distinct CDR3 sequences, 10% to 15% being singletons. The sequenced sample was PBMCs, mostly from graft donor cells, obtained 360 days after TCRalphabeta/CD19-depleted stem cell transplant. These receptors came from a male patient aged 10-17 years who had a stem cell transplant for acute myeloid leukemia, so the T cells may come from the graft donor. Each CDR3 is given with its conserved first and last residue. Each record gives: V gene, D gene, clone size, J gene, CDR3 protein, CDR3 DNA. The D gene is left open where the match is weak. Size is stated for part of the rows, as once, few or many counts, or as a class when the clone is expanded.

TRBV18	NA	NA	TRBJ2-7	CASSQLYPGAGLVGYEQYF	TGTGCCAGCTCACAACTGTACCCGGGGGCCGGGTTAGTAGGCTACGAGCAGTACTTC
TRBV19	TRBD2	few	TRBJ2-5	CASSILVGLAGAETQYF	TGTGCCAGTAGTATACTCGTCGGACTAGCGGGAGCTGAGACCCAGTACTTC
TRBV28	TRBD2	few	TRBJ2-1	CASLLAGGVLYEQFF	TGTGCCAGTCTACTAGCGGGAGGAGTATTATATGAGCAGTTCTTC
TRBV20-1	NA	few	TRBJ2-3	CSAREEEKRITDTQYF	TGCAGTGCTAGGGAAGAGGAAAAGCGGATCACAGATACGCAGTATTTT
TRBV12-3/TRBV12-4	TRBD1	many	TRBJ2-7	CASSSTDRGWLYEQYF	TGTGCCAGCAGTTCCACCGACAGGGGATGGTTGTACGAGCAGTACTTC
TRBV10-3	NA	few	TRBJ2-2	CAISESIYANTGELFF	TGTGCCATCAGTGAGTCGATCTACGCGAACACCGGGGAGCTGTTTTTT
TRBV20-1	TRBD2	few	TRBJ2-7	CSARGLADSYEQYF	TGCAGTGCCCGGGGACTAGCGGACTCCTACGAGCAGTACTTC
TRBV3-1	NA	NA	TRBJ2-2	CASSQGLVTGELFF	TGTGCCAGCAGCCAAGGATTGGTCACCGGGGAGCTGTTTTTT
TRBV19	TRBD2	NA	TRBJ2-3	CASSLTGGTSGTVTDTQYF	TGTGCCAGTAGCCTTACTGGCGGGACTAGCGGGACGGTGACAGATACTCAGTATTTT
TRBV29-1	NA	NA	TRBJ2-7	CSANQGPSYEQYF	TGCAGCGCTAATCAGGGGCCCTCCTACGAGCAGTACTTC
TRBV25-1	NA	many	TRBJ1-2	CASSDAPFGGRFNGYTF	TGTGCCAGCAGTGACGCCCCTTTCGGGGGGAGGTTTAATGGCTACACCTTC
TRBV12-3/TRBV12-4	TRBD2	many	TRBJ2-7	CASLRILAESSYEQYF	TGTGCCAGCCTGAGGATACTAGCGGAGAGCTCCTACGAGCAGTACTTC
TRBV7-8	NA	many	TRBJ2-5	CASSLGGGTQYF	TGTGCCAGCAGCTTAGGTGGAGGGACCCAGTACTTC
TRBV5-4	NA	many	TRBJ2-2	CASSLMGWNTGELFF	TGTGCCAGCAGCTTAATGGGTTGGAACACCGGGGAGCTGTTTTTT
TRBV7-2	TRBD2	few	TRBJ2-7	CASSLGPSGIGHEQYF	TGTGCCAGCAGCTTAGGTCCTAGCGGGATCGGCCACGAGCAGTACTTC
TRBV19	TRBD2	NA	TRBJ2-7	CASSINSGNSYEQYF	TGTGCCAGTAGTATAAACAGCGGGAACTCCTACGAGCAGTACTTC
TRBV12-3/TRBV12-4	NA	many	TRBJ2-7	CASSLRQTPYEQYF	TGTGCCAGCAGTTTAAGACAGACACCCTACGAGCAGTACTTC
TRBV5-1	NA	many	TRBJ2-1	CASSLRGGWNEQFF	TGCGCCAGCAGCTTGAGAGGAGGCTGGAATGAGCAGTTCTTC
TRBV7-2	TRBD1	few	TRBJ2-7	CAIGTGSPYEQYF	TGTGCCATCGGGACAGGATCCCCCTACGAGCAGTACTTC
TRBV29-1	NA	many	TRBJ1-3	CSVKPDGSSGNTIYF	TGCAGCGTCAAACCGGACGGGAGCTCTGGAAACACCATATATTTT
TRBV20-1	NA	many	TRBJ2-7	CSARGTGTYEQYF	TGCAGTGCTAGAGGCACAGGTACCTACGAGCAGTACTTC
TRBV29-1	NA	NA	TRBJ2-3	CSARLSGVADTQYF	TGCAGCGCTCGATTGAGTGGGGTCGCAGATACGCAGTATTTT
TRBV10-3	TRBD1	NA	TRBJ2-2	CAISEVQGAPTGELFF	TGTGCCATCAGTGAGGTGCAGGGGGCGCCAACCGGGGAGCTGTTTTTT
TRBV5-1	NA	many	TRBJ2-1	CASSLAGSTEQFF	TGCGCCAGCAGCTTGGCCGGTTCCACTGAGCAGTTCTTC
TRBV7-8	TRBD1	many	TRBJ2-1	CASSADRGRLNEQFF	TGTGCCAGCAGCGCAGACAGGGGGCGATTGAATGAGCAGTTCTTC
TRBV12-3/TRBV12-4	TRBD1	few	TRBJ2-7	CASRRDRVGGYEQYF	TGTGCCAGCAGACGAGACAGGGTTGGTGGCTACGAGCAGTACTTC
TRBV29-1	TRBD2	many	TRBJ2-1	CSVGGRGLAGVVQFF	TGCAGCGTTGGGGGTCGGGGACTAGCGGGAGTGGTGCAGTTCTTC
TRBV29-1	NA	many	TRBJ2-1	CSVRGLARYNEQFF	TGCAGCGTCAGGGGTCTAGCCAGATACAATGAGCAGTTCTTC
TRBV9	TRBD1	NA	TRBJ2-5	CASSVGVQGGETQYF	TGTGCCAGCAGCGTAGGGGTACAGGGGGGAGAGACCCAGTACTTC
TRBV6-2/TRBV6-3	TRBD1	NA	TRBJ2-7	CASSYRRTGGFEQYF	TGTGCCAGCAGCTACCGGAGGACAGGGGGCTTCGAGCAGTACTTC
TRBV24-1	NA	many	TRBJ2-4	CATSDPNQGQCIQYF	TGTGCCACCAGTGATCCGAACCAAGGACAGTGCATTCAGTACTTC
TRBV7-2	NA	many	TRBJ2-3	CASSSGRDSADTQYF	TGTGCCAGCAGCTCGGGTAGGGATAGCGCAGATACGCAGTATTTT
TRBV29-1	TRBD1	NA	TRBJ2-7	CSVVTGKIYEQYF	TGCAGCGTTGTGACAGGGAAGATCTACGAGCAGTACTTC
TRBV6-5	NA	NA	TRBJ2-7	CASSYRSGLSFSEQYF	TGTGCCAGCAGTTATAGAAGCGGTTTGAGCTTCAGCGAGCAGTACTTC
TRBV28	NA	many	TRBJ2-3	CASSFILGRVGTDTQYF	TGTGCCAGCAGTTTCATTCTTGGGCGGGTCGGCACAGATACGCAGTATTTT
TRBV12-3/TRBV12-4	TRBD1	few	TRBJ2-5	CASSLGQGSDF	TGTGCCAGCAGTTTGGGACAGGGGTCGGACTTC
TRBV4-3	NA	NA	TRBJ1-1	CASSQALRHTEAFF	TGCGCCAGCAGCCAAGCCCTGAGGCACACTGAAGCTTTCTTT
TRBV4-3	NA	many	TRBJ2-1	CASSQEASVISYNEQFF	TGCGCCAGCAGCCAAGAGGCTAGCGTAATCTCCTACAATGAGCAGTTCTTC
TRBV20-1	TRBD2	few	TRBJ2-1	CSARDRPPGLAGNEQFF	TGCAGTGCTAGAGACCGGCCTCCGGGACTAGCGGGCAATGAGCAGTTCTTC
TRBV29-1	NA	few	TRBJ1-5	CSVTGDDNQPQHF	TGCAGCGTCACCGGGGATGACAATCAGCCCCAGCATTTT
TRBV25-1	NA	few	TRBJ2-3	CASSEAQGARDTQYF	TGTGCCAGCAGTGAAGCCCAGGGCGCGCGAGATACGCAGTATTTT
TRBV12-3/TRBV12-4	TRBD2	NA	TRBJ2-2	CASSFRTSGIHGELFF	TGTGCCAGCAGTTTTAGGACTAGCGGGATTCACGGGGAGCTGTTTTTT
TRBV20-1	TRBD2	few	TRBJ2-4	CSASTSGRSIQYF	TGCAGTGCTAGTACTAGCGGGAGGAGTATTCAGTACTTC
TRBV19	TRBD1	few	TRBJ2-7	CASSSLPGTGVYEQYF	TGTGCCAGTAGTAGTCTTCCGGGGACAGGGGTCTACGAGCAGTACTTC
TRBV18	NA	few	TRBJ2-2	CASSPGLAHTGELFF	TGTGCCAGCTCACCAGGGCTAGCGCACACCGGGGAGCTGTTTTTT
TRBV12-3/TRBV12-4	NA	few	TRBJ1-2	CASSFRQPYYGYTF	TGTGCCAGCAGTTTCCGACAGCCCTACTATGGCTACACCTTC
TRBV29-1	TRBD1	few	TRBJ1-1	CSVGPGQGNTEAFF	TGCAGCGTTGGCCCGGGACAGGGAAACACTGAAGCTTTCTTT
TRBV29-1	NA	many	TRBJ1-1	CSVETGVAFF	TGCAGCGTTGAAACGGGGGTAGCTTTCTTT
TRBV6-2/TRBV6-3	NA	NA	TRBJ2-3	CASSFSPASTDTQYF	TGTGCCAGCAGTTTTAGCCCGGCGAGCACAGATACGCAGTATTTT
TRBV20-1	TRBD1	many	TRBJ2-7	CSTFRDSYEQYF	TGCAGTACCTTCAGGGACAGCTACGAGCAGTACTTC
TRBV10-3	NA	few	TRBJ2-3	CAIGTLQGRDTQYF	TGTGCCATCGGAACCCTACAGGGTCGGGATACGCAGTATTTT
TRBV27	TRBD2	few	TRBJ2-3	CASTGLAATDTQYF	TGTGCCAGCACGGGGCTAGCGGCCACAGATACGCAGTATTTT
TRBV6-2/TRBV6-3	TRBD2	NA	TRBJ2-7	CASSRDGLAGMYEQYF	TGTGCCAGCAGCCGCGACGGACTAGCGGGAATGTACGAGCAGTACTTC
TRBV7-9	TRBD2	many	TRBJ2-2	CASSLPLAGDDTGELFF	TGTGCCAGCAGCTTACCCTTAGCGGGAGATGACACCGGGGAGCTGTTTTTT
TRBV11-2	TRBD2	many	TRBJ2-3	CASSAIAGGLNTQYF	TGTGCCAGCAGCGCGATAGCGGGAGGTTTGAATACGCAGTATTTT
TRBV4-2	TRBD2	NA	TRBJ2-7	CASSQGLAALYEQYF	TGTGCCAGCAGCCAAGGACTAGCGGCCCTCTACGAGCAGTACTTC
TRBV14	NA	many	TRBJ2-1	CASSQDGGRRAVHEQFF	TGTGCCAGCAGCCAAGATGGGGGCAGGAGAGCTGTACATGAGCAGTTCTTC
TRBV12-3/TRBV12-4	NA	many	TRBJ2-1	CASSQGGLQNEQFF	TGTGCCAGCAGTCAGGGTGGCTTGCAAAATGAGCAGTTCTTC
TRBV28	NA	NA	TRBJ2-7	CASRLLGASNYEQYF	TGTGCCAGCAGACTACTCGGGGCTTCTAATTACGAGCAGTACTTC
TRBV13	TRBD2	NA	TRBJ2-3	CASSVWISGRNWPDTQYF	TGTGCCAGCAGCGTGTGGATTAGCGGGAGAAACTGGCCAGATACGCAGTATTTT